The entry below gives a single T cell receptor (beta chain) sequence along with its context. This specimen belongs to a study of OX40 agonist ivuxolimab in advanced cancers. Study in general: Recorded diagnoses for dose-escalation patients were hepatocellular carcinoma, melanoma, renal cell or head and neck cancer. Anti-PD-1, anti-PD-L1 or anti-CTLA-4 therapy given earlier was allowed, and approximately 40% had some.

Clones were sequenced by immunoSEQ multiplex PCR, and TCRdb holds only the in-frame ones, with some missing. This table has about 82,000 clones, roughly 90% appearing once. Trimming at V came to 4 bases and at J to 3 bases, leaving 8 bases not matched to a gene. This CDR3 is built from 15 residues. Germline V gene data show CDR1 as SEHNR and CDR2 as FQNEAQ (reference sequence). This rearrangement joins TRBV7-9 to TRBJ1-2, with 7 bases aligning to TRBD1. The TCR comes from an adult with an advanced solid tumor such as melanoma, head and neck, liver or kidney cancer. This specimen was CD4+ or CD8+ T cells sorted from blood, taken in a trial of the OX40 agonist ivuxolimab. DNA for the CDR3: TGTGCCAGCAGCTCGATCCCCCAGGGGGACTATGGCTACACCTTC. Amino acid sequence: CASSSIPQGDYGYTF.